This entry lists 8 T cell receptor beta chains sequenced from one sample in a study of blood T cell repertoires in COVID-19. Assay used: immunoSEQ multiplex PCR; TCRdb lists only in-frame clones, some missing. The repertoire holds tens of thousands of clones, with roughly 90% as singletons. Specimen: peripheral blood. The source of these receptors is a woman aged 60 to 75 with acute or convalescent COVID-19.

Worth noting for this clone: The conserved phenylalanine or tryptophan normally closing the CDR3 is absent here, so this likely arose from a read error. No DNA is shown, since the ends of the CDR3 on it are uncertain; the CDR3 is the one TCRdb lists. This chain links TRBV23-1 with TRBJ1-2; TRBD1, as called in the table, went unchecked against the DNA. TRBV23-1 is reported as an ORF; its role is uncertain. The CDR3 is 8 residues long, ends included. CDR3: CARPGDRL.

The chain links TRBV7-9 to TRBJ2-1; possible D gene TRBD1, 6 bases. CDR3 length: 14 residues. The V gene's germline CDR1 is SEHNR and CDR2 FQNEAQ (reference sequence). Between the trimmed V and J ends, which lost 8 bases and 5 bases, there was a span of 16 bases. For the CDR3, the DNA is TGTGCCAGCTCAACATCCAGGACAGACAATGAGCAGTTCTTC. This sequence encodes CASSTSRTDNEQFF.

This clone was seen a single time. The chain links TRBV7-2 to TRBJ1-2; D possibly corresponds to TRBD1 (6 bases). The germline V gene encodes CDR1 SGHTA and CDR2 FQGNSA. The CDR3 consists of 14 residues. The ends were cut back, 5 bases at V and 2 bases at J, with 12 bases in the middle. CDR3 nucleotides: TGTGCCAGCAGCCCCCTTCAGGGGAACTATGGCTACACCTTC. This translates into CASSPLQGNYGYTF.

This clone occurred once. The V gene is TRBV19, the J gene TRBJ2-3, with 7 bases identical to TRBD1. J lost 2 bases, V lost 6 bases, and 8 bases had no gene match. Germline V gives CDR1 LNHDA, CDR2 SQIVND (reference sequence). The CDR3 sequence is 15 residues long. This chain's CDR3 is CASRAPGQTTDTQYF. The CDR3 region has the DNA TGTGCCAGTAGAGCGCCGGGACAGACCACAGATACGCAGTATTTT.

The chain couples TRBV29-1 to TRBJ2-1; 8 positions agree with TRBD1. The CDR3 is 12 residues long. The ends lost 7 bases at V and 9 bases at J; junction bases unmatched: 8. From germline, CDR1 is SQVTM and CDR2 ANQGSEA. The CDR3 DNA reads TGCAGCGAGCGGACAGGGTGGGGTGAGCAGTTCTTC. Protein sequence: CSERTGWGEQFF.

This clone was observed once. This chain connects TRBV27 to TRBJ2-3; 8 positions match TRBD1. The CDR3 spans 17 residues. The germline V gene encodes CDR1 MNHEY and CDR2 SMNVEV (reference sequence). V shed 5 bases and J 0 bases; nucleotides not matched to a gene: 10. Written as DNA, the CDR3 is TGTGCCAGCAGTCCCGGACAGGGCTTAGCTAGCACAGATACGCAGTATTTT. It specifies CASSPGQGLASTDTQYF.

This clone was counted once. The rearrangement joins TRBV12-3 or TRBV12-4 to TRBJ1-5; a weak D match, TRBD1 (6 bases). This CDR3 spans 13 amino acids. V was shortened by 6 bases and J by 5 bases, with 11 bases between the two germline ends. CDR3 residues: CASSFWTDQPQHF. As DNA, the CDR3 is TGTGCCAGCAGCTTTTGGACAGATCAGCCCCAGCATTTT.

This chain connects TRBV7-8 to TRBJ1-1, with no clear D. CDR1 is SGHVS, CDR2 FQNEAQ, per germline. The CDR3 runs to 16 residues. The germline V and J ends were trimmed by 0 bases and 0 bases, with 11 bases remaining between them. The CDR3 loop reads CASSLAGRTLNTEAFF. The CDR3 coding sequence is TGTGCCAGCAGCTTAGCTGGTAGAACCTTGAACACTGAAGCTTTCTTT.